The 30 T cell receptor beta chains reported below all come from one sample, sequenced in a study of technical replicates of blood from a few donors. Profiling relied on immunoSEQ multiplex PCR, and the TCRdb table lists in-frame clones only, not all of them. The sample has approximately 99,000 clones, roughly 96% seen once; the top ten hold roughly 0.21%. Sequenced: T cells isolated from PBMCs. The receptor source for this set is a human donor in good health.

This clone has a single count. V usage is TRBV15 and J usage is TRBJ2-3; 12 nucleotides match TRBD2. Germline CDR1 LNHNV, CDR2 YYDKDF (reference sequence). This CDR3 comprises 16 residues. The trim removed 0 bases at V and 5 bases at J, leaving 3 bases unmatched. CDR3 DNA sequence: TGTGCCACCAGCAGAGACGGACTAGCGGGACAAGATACGCAGTATTTT. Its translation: CATSRDGLAGQDTQYF.

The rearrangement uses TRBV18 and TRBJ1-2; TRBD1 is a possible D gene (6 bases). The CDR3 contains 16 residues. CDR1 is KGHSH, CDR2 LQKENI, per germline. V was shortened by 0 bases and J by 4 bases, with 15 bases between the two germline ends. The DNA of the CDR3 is TGTGCCAGCTCACCACCTGGGTTGGACAGAAGCTATGGCTACACCTTC. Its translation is CASSPPGLDRSYGYTF.

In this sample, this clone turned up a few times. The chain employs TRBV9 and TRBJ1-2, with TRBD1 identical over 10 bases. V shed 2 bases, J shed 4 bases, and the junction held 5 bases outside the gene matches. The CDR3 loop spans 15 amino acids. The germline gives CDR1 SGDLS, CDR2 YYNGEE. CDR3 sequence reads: CASSVSGQGGYGYTF. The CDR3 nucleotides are TGTGCCAGCAGCGTCTCAGGACAGGGGGGCTATGGCTACACCTTC.

CDR3 protein: CASSAHVGTGGNQPQHF. CDR3 bases: TGTGCCAGCAGTGCTCACGTTGGGACAGGGGGCAATCAGCCCCAGCATTTT. The V gene is TRBV27, the J gene TRBJ1-5; 10 bases agree with TRBD1. J gave up 2 bases and V 5 bases, and 9 bases lay outside the gene matches. Germline V gene data show CDR1 as MNHEY and CDR2 as SMNVEV (reference sequence). This CDR3 comprises 17 residues.

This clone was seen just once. The CDR3 reads CASKLRLAEIYNEQFF. The CDR3 bases are TGTGCCAGTAAACTGAGGCTAGCGGAGATTTACAATGAGCAGTTCTTC. This chain links TRBV19 with TRBJ2-1, with 7 bases fitting TRBD2. V lost 7 bases, J lost 4 bases, and 13 bases stayed unmatched. Germline V gives CDR1 LNHDA, CDR2 SQIVND (reference sequence). This CDR3 is 16 amino acids long. Variable domain in full (rest from reference TRBV19 and TRBJ2-1): DGGITQSPKYLFRKEGQNVTLSCEQNLNHDAMYWYRQDPGQGLRLIYYSQIVNDFQKGDIAEGYSVSREKKESFPLTVTSAQKNPTAFYLCASKLRLAEIYNEQFFGPGTRLTVL.

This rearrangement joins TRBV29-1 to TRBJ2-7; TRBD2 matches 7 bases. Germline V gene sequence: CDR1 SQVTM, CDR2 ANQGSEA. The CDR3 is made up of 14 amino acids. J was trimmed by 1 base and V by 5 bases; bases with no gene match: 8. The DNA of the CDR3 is TGCAGCGTTTTGGCGGGAGCACGGTCCTACGAGCAGTACTTC. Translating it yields CSVLAGARSYEQYF.

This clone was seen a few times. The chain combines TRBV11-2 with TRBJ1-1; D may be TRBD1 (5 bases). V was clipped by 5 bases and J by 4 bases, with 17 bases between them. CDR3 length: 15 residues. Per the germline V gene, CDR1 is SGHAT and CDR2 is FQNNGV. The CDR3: CASSLTVSFITEAFF. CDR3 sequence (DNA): TGTGCCAGCAGCCTGACAGTGTCTTTCATCACTGAAGCTTTCTTT.

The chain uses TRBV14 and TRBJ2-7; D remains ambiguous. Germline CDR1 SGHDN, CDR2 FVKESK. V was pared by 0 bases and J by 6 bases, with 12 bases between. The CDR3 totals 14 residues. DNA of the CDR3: TGTGCCAGCAGCCAAGAAGGCATGACTCGCGAGCAGTACTTC. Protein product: CASSQEGMTREQYF.

CDR3: CASSEAVPLGSNQPQHF. The DNA of the CDR3 is TGTGCCAGCAGTGAAGCCGTTCCGCTCGGTAGCAATCAGCCCCAGCATTTT. The chain carries TRBV6-1 and TRBJ1-5; no clear D gene. This CDR3 is built from 17 residues. Trimming left V 0 bases short and J 0 bases short, with 12 bases between. Germline V lookup: CDR1 MNHNS, CDR2 SASEGT.

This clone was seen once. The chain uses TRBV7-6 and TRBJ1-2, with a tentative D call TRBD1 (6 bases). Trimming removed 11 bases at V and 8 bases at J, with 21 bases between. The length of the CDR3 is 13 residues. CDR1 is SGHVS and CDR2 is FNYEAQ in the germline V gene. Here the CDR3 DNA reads TGTGCCCACCCCCGGGGGGCGCGTTGGGGCTACACCTTC. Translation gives CAHPRGARWGYTF.

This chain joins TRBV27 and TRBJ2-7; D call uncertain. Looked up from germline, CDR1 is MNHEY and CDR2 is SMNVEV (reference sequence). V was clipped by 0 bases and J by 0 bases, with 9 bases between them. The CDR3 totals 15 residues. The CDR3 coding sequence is TGTGCCAGCAGTTTATCTCGCGGCCCCTCCTACGAGCAGTACTTC. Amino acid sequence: CASSLSRGPSYEQYF.

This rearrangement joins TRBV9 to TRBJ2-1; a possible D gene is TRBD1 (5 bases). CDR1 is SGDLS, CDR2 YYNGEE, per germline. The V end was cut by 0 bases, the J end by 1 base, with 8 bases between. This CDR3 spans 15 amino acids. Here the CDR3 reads CASSVGAGSYNEQFF. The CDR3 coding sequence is TGTGCCAGCAGCGTAGGGGCAGGGTCCTACAATGAGCAGTTCTTC.

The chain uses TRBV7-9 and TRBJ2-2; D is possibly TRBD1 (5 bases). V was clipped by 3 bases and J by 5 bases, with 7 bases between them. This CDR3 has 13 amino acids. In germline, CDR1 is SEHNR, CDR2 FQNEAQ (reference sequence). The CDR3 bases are TGTGCCAGCAGCTTCAGGGAAACCGGGGAGCTGTTTTTT. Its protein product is CASSFRETGELFF.

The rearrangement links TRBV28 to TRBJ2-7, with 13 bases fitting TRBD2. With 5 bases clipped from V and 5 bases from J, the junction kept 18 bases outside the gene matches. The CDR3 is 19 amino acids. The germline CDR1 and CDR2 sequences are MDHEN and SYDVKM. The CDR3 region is CASSLRGLWTSGRVHEQYF. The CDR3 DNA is TGTGCCAGCAGTCTTCGCGGATTGTGGACTAGCGGGAGAGTCCACGAGCAGTACTTC. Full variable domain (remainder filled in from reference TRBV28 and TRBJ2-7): DVKVTQSSRYLVKRTGEKVFLECVQDMDHENMFWYRQDPGLGLRLIYFSYDVKMKEKGDIPEGYSVSREKKERFSLILESASTNQTSMYLCASSLRGLWTSGRVHEQYFGPGTRLTVT.

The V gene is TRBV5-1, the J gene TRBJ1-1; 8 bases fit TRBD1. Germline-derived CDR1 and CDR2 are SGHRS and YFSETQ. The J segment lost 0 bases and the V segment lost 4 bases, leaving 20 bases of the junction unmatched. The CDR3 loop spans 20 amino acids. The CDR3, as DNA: TGCGCCAGCAGCCCTGATAACAGGGGGTGGGGAGGTCCCATGAACACTGAAGCTTTCTTT. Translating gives CASSPDNRGWGGPMNTEAFF.

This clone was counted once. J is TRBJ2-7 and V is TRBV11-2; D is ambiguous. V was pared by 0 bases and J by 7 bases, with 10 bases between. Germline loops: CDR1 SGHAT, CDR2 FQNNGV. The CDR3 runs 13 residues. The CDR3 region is CASSLEASLEQYF. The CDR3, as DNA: TGTGCCAGCAGCTTAGAGGCCTCCTTGGAGCAGTACTTC.

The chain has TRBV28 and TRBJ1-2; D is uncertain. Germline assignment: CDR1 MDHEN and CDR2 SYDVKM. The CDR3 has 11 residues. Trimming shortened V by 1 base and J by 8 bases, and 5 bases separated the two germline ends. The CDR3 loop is CASSLFGGYTF. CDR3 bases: TGTGCCAGCAGTTTATTTGGCGGCTACACCTTC.

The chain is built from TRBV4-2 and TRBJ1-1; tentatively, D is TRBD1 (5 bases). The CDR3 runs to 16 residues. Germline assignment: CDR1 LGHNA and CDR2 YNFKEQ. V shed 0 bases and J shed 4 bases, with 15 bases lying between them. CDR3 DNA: TGTGCCAGCAGCCAAGACCCGGCCCCGGGGGGCACTGAAGCTTTCTTT. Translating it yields CASSQDPAPGGTEAFF.

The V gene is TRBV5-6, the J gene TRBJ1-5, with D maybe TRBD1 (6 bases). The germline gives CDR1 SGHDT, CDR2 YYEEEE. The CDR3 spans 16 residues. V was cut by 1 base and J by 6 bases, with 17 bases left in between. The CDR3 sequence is CASSLSPPGVGQPQHF. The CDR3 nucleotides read TGTGCCAGCAGCTTGTCCCCACCAGGGGTCGGTCAGCCCCAGCATTTT.

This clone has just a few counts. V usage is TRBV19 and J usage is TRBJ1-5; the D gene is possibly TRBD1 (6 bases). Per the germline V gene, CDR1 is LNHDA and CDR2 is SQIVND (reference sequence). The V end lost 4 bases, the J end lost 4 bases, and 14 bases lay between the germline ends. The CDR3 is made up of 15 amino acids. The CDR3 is CASSTTDSRNQPQHF. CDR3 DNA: TGTGCCAGTAGTACTACGGACAGTCGAAATCAGCCCCAGCATTTT.

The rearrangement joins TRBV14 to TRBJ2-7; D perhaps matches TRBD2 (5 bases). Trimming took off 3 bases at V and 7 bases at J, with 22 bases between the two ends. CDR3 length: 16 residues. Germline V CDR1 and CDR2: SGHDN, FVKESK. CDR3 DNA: TGTGCCAGCAGCCACCGCTCGGAGTCGGGAACGGGTGAGCAGTACTTC. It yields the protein CASSHRSESGTGEQYF.

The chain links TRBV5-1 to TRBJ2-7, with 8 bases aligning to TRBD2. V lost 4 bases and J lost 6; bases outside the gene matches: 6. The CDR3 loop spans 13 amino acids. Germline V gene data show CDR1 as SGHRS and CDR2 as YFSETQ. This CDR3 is CASSQRLASEQYF. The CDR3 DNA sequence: TGCGCCAGCAGCCAGCGACTAGCGAGCGAGCAGTACTTC. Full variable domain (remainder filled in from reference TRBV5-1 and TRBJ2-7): KAGVTQTPRYLIKTRGQQVTLSCSPISGHRSVSWYQQTPGQGLQFLFEYFSETQRNKGNFPGRFSGRQFSNSRSEMNVSTLELGDSALYLCASSQRLASEQYFGPGTRLTVT.

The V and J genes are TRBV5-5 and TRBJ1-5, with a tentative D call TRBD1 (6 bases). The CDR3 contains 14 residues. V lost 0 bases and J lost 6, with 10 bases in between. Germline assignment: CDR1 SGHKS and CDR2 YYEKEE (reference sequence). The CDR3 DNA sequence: TGTGCCAGCAGCTTGGTAACAGGGACTCAGCCCCAGCATTTT. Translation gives CASSLVTGTQPQHF.

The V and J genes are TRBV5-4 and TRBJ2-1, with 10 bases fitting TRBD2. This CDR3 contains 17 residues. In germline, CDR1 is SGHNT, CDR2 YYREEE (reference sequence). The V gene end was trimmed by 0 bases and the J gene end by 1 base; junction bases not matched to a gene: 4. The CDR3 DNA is TGTGCCAGCAGCTTGGCTAGCGGGGGCCTGTCCTACAATGAGCAGTTCTTC. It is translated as CASSLASGGLSYNEQFF.

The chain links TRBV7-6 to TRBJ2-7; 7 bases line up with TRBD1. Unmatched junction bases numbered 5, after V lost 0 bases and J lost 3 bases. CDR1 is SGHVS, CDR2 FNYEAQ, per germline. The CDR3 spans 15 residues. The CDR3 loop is CASSLAKQGYYEQYF. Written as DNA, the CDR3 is TGTGCCAGCAGCTTAGCGAAACAGGGGTACTACGAGCAGTACTTC.

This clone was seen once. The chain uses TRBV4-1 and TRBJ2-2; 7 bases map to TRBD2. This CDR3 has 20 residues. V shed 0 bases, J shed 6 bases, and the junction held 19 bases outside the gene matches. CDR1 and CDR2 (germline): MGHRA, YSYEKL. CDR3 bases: TGCGCCAGCAGCCAAGATCCGGCGGGAGTCGAATTTTATTCCGCCGGGGAGCTGTTTTTT. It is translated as CASSQDPAGVEFYSAGELFF.

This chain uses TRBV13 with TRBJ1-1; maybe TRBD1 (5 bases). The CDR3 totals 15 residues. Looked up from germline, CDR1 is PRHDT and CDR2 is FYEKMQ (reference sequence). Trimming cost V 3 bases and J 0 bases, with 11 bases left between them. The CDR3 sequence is CASSFGGVMNTEAFF. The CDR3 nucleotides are TGTGCCAGCAGCTTCGGAGGGGTTATGAACACTGAAGCTTTCTTT.

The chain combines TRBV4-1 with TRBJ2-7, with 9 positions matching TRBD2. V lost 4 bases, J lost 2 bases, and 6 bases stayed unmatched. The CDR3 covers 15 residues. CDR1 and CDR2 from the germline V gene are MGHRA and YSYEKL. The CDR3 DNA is TGCGCCAGCAGCCCACGACTAGCGGCTCCCTACGAGCAGTACTTC. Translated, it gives CASSPRLAAPYEQYF.

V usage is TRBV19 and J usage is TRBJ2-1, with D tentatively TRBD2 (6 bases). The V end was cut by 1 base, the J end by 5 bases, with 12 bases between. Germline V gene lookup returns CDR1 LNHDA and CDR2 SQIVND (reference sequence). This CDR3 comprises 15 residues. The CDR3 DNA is TGTGCCAGTAGTATAGCGGGAGTCAGGAACAATGAGCAGTTCTTC. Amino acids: CASSIAGVRNNEQFF.

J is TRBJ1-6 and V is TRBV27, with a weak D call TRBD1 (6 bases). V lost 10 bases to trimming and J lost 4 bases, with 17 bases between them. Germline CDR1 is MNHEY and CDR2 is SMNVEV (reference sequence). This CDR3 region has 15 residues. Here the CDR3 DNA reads TGTGCCACAATGGAAGAGGGGGTATATAATTCACCCCTCCACTTT. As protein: CATMEEGVYNSPLHF.